Presented here are 20 T cell receptor beta chains from one specimen sequenced in a study of blood T cell repertoires in COVID-19. TCRdb's copy holds only in-frame clones and misses some; the assay was immunoSEQ multiplex PCR. Of a few hundred thousand clones in the sample, 70% to 90% were seen once. Sequenced material: peripheral blood. All receptors come from a young man with active or convalescent COVID-19.

This chain connects TRBV19 to TRBJ1-5; D is unclear. With 5 bases removed from V and 2 bases from J, the gap between germline ends came to 13 bases. The CDR3 has 15 amino acids. Germline-derived CDR1 and CDR2 are LNHDA and SQIVND (reference sequence). The CDR3, as DNA: TGTGCCAGTAGTGACCGGGCCGGGGGCAATCAGCCCCAGCATTTT. Translating it yields CASSDRAGGNQPQHF.

This chain links TRBV19 with TRBJ1-2; D gene ambiguous. Germline assignment: CDR1 LNHDA and CDR2 SQIVND (reference sequence). V was shortened by 5 bases and J by 5 bases, with 12 bases between the two germline ends. There are 13 residues in the CDR3. Here the CDR3 reads CASSVGSAYGYTF. The CDR3 region has the DNA TGTGCCAGTAGTGTTGGGTCAGCGTATGGCTACACCTTC.

The rearrangement joins TRBV9 to TRBJ1-2; perhaps TRBD1 as D (5 bases). This CDR3 is 15 amino acids long. Germline CDR1 is SGDLS and CDR2 is YYNGEE. The ends were cut back, 3 bases at V and 0 bases at J, with 12 bases in the middle. CDR3 region: CASSGPTESNYGYTF. CDR3 coding DNA: TGTGCCAGCAGCGGACCGACAGAATCTAACTATGGCTACACCTTC. The variable domain in full, with the rest retrieved from reference TRBV9 and TRBJ1-2, is DSGVTQTPKHLITATGQRVTLRCSPRSGDLSVYWYQQSLDQGLQFLIQYYNGEERAKGNILERFSAQQFPDLHSELNLSSLELGDSALYFCASSGPTESNYGYTFGSGTRLTVV.

CDR3 loop: CATSREPTGTYEQYF. The CDR3 DNA reads TGTGCCACCAGCAGAGAACCCACAGGGACCTACGAGCAGTACTTC. V usage is TRBV15 and J usage is TRBJ2-7; D possibly corresponds to TRBD1 (6 bases). Looked up from germline, CDR1 is LNHNV and CDR2 is YYDKDF (reference sequence). V lost 0 bases, J lost 2 bases, and 11 bases lay in between. The CDR3 runs 15 residues.

The chain recombines TRBV6-5 with TRBJ2-1; D call uncertain. From germline, CDR1 is MNHEY and CDR2 SVGAGI. V shed 4 bases and J shed 4 bases, with 14 bases lying between them. CDR3 length: 15 residues. Here the CDR3 DNA reads TGTGCCAGCAGTTTGAACCCCCCGGGTTACAATGAGCAGTTCTTC. It encodes CASSLNPPGYNEQFF.

The chain recombines TRBV5-1 with TRBJ1-4, with 7 bases lining up with TRBD1. Germline lookup yields CDR1 SGHRS and CDR2 YFSETQ. The CDR3 extends over 14 amino acids. V shed 5 bases and J 7 bases; nucleotides not matched to a gene: 8. CDR3 coding DNA: TGCGCCAGCAGTACAGGGGACTCGGGTGAAAAACTGTTTTTT. Protein sequence: CASSTGDSGEKLFF. Drawing the rest from reference TRBV5-1 and TRBJ1-4, the complete variable domain is KAGVTQTPRYLIKTRGQQVTLSCSPISGHRSVSWYQQTPGQGLQFLFEYFSETQRNKGNFPGRFSGRQFSNSRSEMNVSTLELGDSALYLCASSTGDSGEKLFFGSGTQLSVL.

This chain uses TRBV3-1 (or the pseudogene TRBV3-2) with TRBJ2-4; TRBD2 matches 8 bases. Germline CDR1 LGHDT, CDR2 YNNKEL (reference sequence). After removal of 1 base from V and 1 base from J, the junction contained 3 bases not matched to a gene. This CDR3 is 16 amino acids long. The CDR3 protein is CASSQAIAGAKNIQYF. The CDR3 DNA is TGTGCCAGCAGCCAAGCCATAGCGGGGGCCAAAAACATTCAGTACTTC.

The J gene is TRBJ2-7, the V gene TRBV4-1; weak D call: TRBD2 (6 bases). CDR3 size: 13 residues. From germline, CDR1 is MGHRA and CDR2 YSYEKL. Trimming removed 4 bases from V and 3 bases from J, with 10 bases in between. The CDR3 loop reads CASSPRGLYEQYF. In DNA, the CDR3 is TGCGCCAGCAGCCCCCGGGGACTCTACGAGCAGTACTTC.

V and J are TRBV19 and TRBJ2-5; 9 bases are a match to TRBD1. Per the germline V gene, CDR1 is LNHDA and CDR2 is SQIVND (reference sequence). With 5 bases clipped from V and 1 base from J, the junction kept 5 bases outside the gene matches. The CDR3 length is 15 residues. The CDR3 nucleotides are TGTGCCAGTAGTCTTCAGACAGGGGGCCAAGAGACCCAGTACTTC. This sequence encodes CASSLQTGGQETQYF.

The chain has TRBV24-1 and TRBJ1-2; D uncertain. This CDR3 is 14 amino acids long. CDR1 and CDR2 from the germline V gene are KGHDR and SFDVKD. Trimming stripped 2 bases from V and 0 bases from J, with 6 bases between. CDR3 in amino acids: CATSDSSTNYGYTF. The CDR3 DNA follows: TGTGCCACCAGTGATTCAAGCACTAACTATGGCTACACCTTC.

This chain links TRBV5-4 with TRBJ2-7; the match to TRBD2 covers 12 bases. Per the germline V gene, CDR1 is SGHNT and CDR2 is YYREEE (reference sequence). With 3 bases clipped from V and 0 bases from J, the junction kept 1 base outside the gene matches. CDR3 length equals 15 residues. CDR3 nucleotides: TGTGCCAGCAGCTCGGGACTAGCGGGCTCCTACGAGCAGTACTTC. Translating it yields CASSSGLAGSYEQYF. Full variable domain (remainder filled in from reference TRBV5-4 and TRBJ2-7): ETGVTQSPTHLIKTRGQQVTLRCSSQSGHNTVSWYQQALGQGPQFIFQYYREEENGRGNFPPRFSGLQFPNYSSELNVNALELDDSALYLCASSSGLAGSYEQYFGPGTRLTVT.

The CDR3 DNA reads TGTGCCAGCAGCCCCGGGACAAATTACAATGAGCAGTTCTTC. Protein: CASSPGTNYNEQFF. The J gene is TRBJ2-1, the V gene TRBV5-6, with D perhaps TRBD1 (6 bases). The germline V gene encodes CDR1 SGHDT and CDR2 YYEEEE. V was pared by 4 bases and J by 4 bases, with 12 bases between. The CDR3 totals 14 residues.

This sequence joins TRBV10-3 and TRBJ2-7; tentative D call: TRBD2 (7 bases). V lost 0 bases, J lost 6 bases, and 9 bases lay in between. There are 13 residues in the CDR3. Germline loops: CDR1 ENHRY, CDR2 SYGVKD. The CDR3 protein is CAISESRGGEQYF. For the CDR3, the DNA is TGTGCCATCAGTGAGTCGAGGGGGGGCGAGCAGTACTTC.

This chain uses TRBV5-1 with TRBJ1-3; TRBD1 matches 8 bases. Trimming took 2 bases from V and 3 from J; bases not matched to a gene: 4. The V gene's germline CDR1 is SGHRS and CDR2 YFSETQ. This CDR3 is 15 amino acids long. CDR3: CASSLQGVYGNTIYF. CDR3 DNA sequence: TGCGCCAGCAGCTTACAGGGGGTATATGGAAACACCATATATTTT.

The J gene is TRBJ1-2, the V gene TRBV4-1; D is unclear. Trimming pared 0 bases from V and 0 bases from J, leaving 20 bases between. The germline gives CDR1 MGHRA, CDR2 YSYEKL. This CDR3 has 19 residues. CDR3 DNA sequence: TGCGCCAGCAGCCAAGATGTCCGGGTTAGTTCGATTACTAACTATGGCTACACCTTC. Translating gives CASSQDVRVSSITNYGYTF.

The chain recombines TRBV6-2 or TRBV6-3 with TRBJ1-5; D ambiguous. Germline CDR1 is MNHEY and CDR2 is SVGEGT. This CDR3 comprises 14 residues. V lost 3 bases and J lost 0, with 6 bases in between. In DNA, the CDR3 is TGTGCCAGCAGTTATATGTCTAGCAATCAGCCCCAGCATTTT. Its translation is CASSYMSSNQPQHF.

V and J are TRBV6-5 and TRBJ1-3; D may be TRBD1 (5 bases). The germline gives CDR1 MNHEY, CDR2 SVGAGI. V lost 7 bases to trimming and J lost 8 bases, with 21 bases between them. This CDR3 region has 15 residues. The CDR3 DNA is TGTGCCAGCATTATCTCGCCTCTCGAAGGGGACACCATATATTTT. Protein product: CASIISPLEGDTIYF.

The chain has TRBV27 and TRBJ2-1; 10 positions match TRBD2. The ends lost 5 bases at V and 2 bases at J; junction bases unmatched: 9. The CDR3 runs 17 residues. Germline CDR1 is MNHEY and CDR2 is SMNVEV (reference sequence). Written as DNA, the CDR3 is TGTGCCAGCAGTCCTAATCCAGGGACTAGCGCCTACAATGAGCAGTTCTTC. Encoded protein: CASSPNPGTSAYNEQFF.

CDR3 residues: CASSESRAALNTEAFF. The CDR3 nucleotides are TGTGCCAGCAGTGAGTCCAGGGCAGCGTTGAACACTGAAGCTTTCTTT. This chain connects TRBV6-1 to TRBJ1-1; maybe TRBD1 (5 bases). This CDR3 spans 16 amino acids. Trimming removed 3 bases from V and 0 bases from J, with 14 bases in between. CDR1 and CDR2 from the germline V gene are MNHNS and SASEGT.

The rearrangement links TRBV5-6 to TRBJ1-2; TRBD1 aligns across 11 bases. The CDR3 extends over 14 amino acids. V shed 4 bases, J shed 5 bases, and the junction held 4 bases outside the gene matches. Per germline, CDR1 SGHDT and CDR2 YYEEEE. In nucleotides, the CDR3 is TGTGCCAGCAGCCTAGGGGACAGGGGGTATGGCTACACCTTC. The encoded protein is CASSLGDRGYGYTF. Full variable domain (outside the CDR3, taken from reference TRBV5-6 and TRBJ1-2): DAGVTQSPTHLIKTRGQQVTLRCSPKSGHDTVSWYQQALGQGPQFIFQYYEEEERQRGNFPDRFSGHQFPNYSSELNVNALLLGDSALYLCASSLGDRGYGYTFGSGTRLTVV.